Each of the 4 T cell receptor beta chains below was sequenced from the same sample in a study of early T cells in non-severe SARS-CoV-2 infection. TCRdb fed the 5' RACE reads into MiXCR, producing one record per CDR3 protein. The table shows about 48,000 distinct CDR3 sequences, with around 6% occurring only once. Material: whole blood. The receptors were sampled from an adult who was a healthcare worker with PCR-confirmed SARS-CoV-2 infection or an uninfected control (not recorded which).

This clonotype was counted a few times. The CDR3 loop is CSASITPGATTGANVLTF. The CDR3 region has the DNA TGCAGTGCTAGCATAACCCCGGGTGCCACAACTGGGGCCAACGTCCTGACTTTC. The chain is built from TRBV20-1 and TRBJ2-6; D unclear. The germline V gene has CDR1 DFQATT and CDR2 SNEGSKA (reference sequence). The CDR3 spans 18 residues. Deletions cut 3 bases from V and 2 bases from J, with 20 bases between.

This clonotype was seen repeatedly, ten times or more. The chain combines TRBV7-7 with TRBJ1-5, with 7 bases that match TRBD1. Germline assignment: CDR1 SSHAT and CDR2 FNYEAQ (reference sequence). The CDR3 is 12 amino acids. DNA of the CDR3: TGTGCTGGACAGGATGGCAATCAGCCCCAGCATTTT. Its protein is CAGQDGNQPQHF.

Turning to this clonotype: A much larger clone lies one base from this, so it may be a read error. The chain links TRBV12-3 or TRBV12-4 to TRBJ2-7; 10 bases line up with TRBD2. The CDR3 is 15 residues long. In DNA form, the CDR3 reads TGTGCCGGCAGCTGGGAGCGGGAGGGCCGGGACGAGCAGTACTTC. Residues: CAGSWEREGRDEQYF.

This clonotype has a count of ten or more. This CDR3 is CASSQLQGPNYGYTF. The DNA of the CDR3 is TGTGCCAGCAGCCAATTGCAGGGACCAAACTATGGCTACACCTTC. This rearrangement joins TRBV3-1 to TRBJ1-2, with D perhaps matching TRBD1 (5 bases). The germline V gene encodes CDR1 LGHDT and CDR2 YNNKEL (reference sequence). There are 15 residues in the CDR3. Trimming left V 2 bases short and J 2 bases short, with 12 bases between.